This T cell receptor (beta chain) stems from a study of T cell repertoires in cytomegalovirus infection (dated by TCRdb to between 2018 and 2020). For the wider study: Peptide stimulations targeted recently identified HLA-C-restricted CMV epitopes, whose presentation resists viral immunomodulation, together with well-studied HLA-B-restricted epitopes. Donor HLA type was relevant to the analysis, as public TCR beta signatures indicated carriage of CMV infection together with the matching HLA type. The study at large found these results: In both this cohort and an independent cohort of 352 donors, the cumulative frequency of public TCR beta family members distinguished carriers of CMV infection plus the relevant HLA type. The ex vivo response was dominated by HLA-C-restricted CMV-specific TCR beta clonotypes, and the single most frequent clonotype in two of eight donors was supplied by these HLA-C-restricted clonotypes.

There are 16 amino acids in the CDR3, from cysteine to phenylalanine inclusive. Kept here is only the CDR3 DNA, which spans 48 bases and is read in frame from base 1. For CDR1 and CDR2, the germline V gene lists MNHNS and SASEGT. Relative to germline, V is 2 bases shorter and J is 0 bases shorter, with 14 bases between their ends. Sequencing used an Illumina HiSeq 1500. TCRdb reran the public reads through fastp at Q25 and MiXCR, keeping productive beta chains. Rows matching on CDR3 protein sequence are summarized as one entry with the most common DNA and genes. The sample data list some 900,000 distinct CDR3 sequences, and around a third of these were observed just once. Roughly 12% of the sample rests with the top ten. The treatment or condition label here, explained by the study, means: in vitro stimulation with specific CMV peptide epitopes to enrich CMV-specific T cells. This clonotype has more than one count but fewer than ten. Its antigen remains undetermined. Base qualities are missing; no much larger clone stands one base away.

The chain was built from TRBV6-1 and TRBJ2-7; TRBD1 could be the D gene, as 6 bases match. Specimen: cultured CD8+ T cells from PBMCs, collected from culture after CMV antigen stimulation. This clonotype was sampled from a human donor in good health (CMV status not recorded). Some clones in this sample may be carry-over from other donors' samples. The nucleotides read TGTGCCAGCAGTGAAAGCACAGGGTTAGGCTCCTACGAGCAGTACTTC. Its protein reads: CASSESTGLGSYEQYF.